The present T cell receptor (beta chain) was sequenced within a study of blood T cell repertoires in COVID-19. Overall study: The United States, Italy and Spain supplied acute and convalescent COVID-19 samples. The analysed material was cDNA or gDNA that came from T cells, B-cell-depleted T cells, or PBMCs.

V lost 7 bases and J lost 1, with 7 bases in between. The CDR3 runs to 13 residues. The V gene's germline CDR1 is ENHRY and CDR2 SYGVKD. Two negative PCRs, clearance, or symptom resolution had been documented for recovered Cohort 3 donors. Profiled with immunoSEQ multiplex PCR; TCRdb holds only in-frame clones, not every one. The sample comprises roughly 450,000 clones, 90% of which are singletons, and 0.55% to 0.75% rests with the top ten. The receptor was isolated from a man aged 18 to 30 who had recovered from COVID-19. The sequenced sample consisted of PBMCs or T cells enriched from blood (not recorded which). V gene TRBV10-3 combines with J gene TRBJ2-2; tentatively, D is TRBD1 (5 bases). The CDR3 protein is CAIKRGNTGELFF. The DNA of the CDR3 is TGTGCCATCAAAAGGGGGAACACCGGGGAGCTGTTTTTT.